A selection of T cell receptor beta chains follows, all from one sample in a study of neoadjuvant anti-PD-1 for oral cavity cancer. Clones were sequenced by immunoSEQ multiplex PCR, and TCRdb holds only the in-frame ones, with some missing. The sample has several thousand clones; approximately 82% are singletons. The starting material was PBMCs, obtained before nivolumab (anti-PD-1) treatment. These receptors were taken from a person aged 35-79 years with oral cavity squamous cell carcinoma. Each CDR3 is given with its conserved first and last residue. Clone size is not always given. Where it is, it says once, few, many or a class for expanded clones.

TRBJ2-7	TRBV19	-	CASRTDGATYEQYF
TRBJ2-5	TRBV5-4	-	CASSLGTSQETQYF
TRBJ1-2	TRBV27	few	CASSPGQGAYGYTF
TRBJ1-2	TRBV7-6	-	CASSPSPHPSTPQGGEGYTF
TRBJ2-1	TRBV7-8	-	CASSLAGTSGAKKFF
TRBJ1-2	TRBV9	-	CASSVSWTGSGYTF
TRBJ1-5	TRBV2	-	CASSEGGGNQPQHF
TRBJ1-6	TRBV2	-	CASNSGTGMNSPLHF
TRBJ2-1	TRBV6-5	-	CASSYQGSHNEQFF
TRBJ1-1	TRBV29-1	-	CSASEGNTEAFF
TRBJ2-7	TRBV30	-	CAWKETGVEQYF
TRBJ2-5	TRBV7-2	-	CASSLQGAETQYF
TRBJ1-2	TRBV27	few	CASSLLSGLRGTNYGYTF
TRBJ2-5	TRBV7-8	-	CASSLAWGAETQYF
TRBJ2-5	TRBV7-2	-	CASILSGGGVWETQYF
TRBJ2-5	TRBV5-6	-	CASSLVGLAGGRETQYF
TRBJ2-7	TRBV7-2	-	CASSVDRGFAYEQYF
TRBJ2-7	TRBV6-6	-	CASSPSRYEQYF
TRBJ1-1	TRBV14	few	CASAGNTEAFF
TRBJ2-7	TRBV19	once	CASSVETGTYEQYF
TRBJ1-6	TRBV27	few	CASSSIYSPLHF
TRBJ1-6	TRBV5-6	-	CASSLQGFGTSPLHF
TRBJ2-3	TRBV10-1	few	CASSEGGTDTQYF
TRBJ2-2	TRBV2	-	CASSDETGTKGTGELFF
TRBJ2-4	TRBV13	-	CASSTGQDSAKNIQYF
TRBJ1-4	TRBV27	-	CASRMGTANEKLFF
TRBJ2-2	TRBV5-1	-	CASSPRGQGGYTGELFF
TRBJ2-2	TRBV10-3	-	CAISESGGTGELFF
TRBJ1-6	TRBV27	-	CASSWGGTNSPLHF
TRBJ2-2	TRBV7-8	-	CASSSRDRDFTGELFF
TRBJ2-7	TRBV29-1	-	CAVSGRSYEQYF
TRBJ1-1	TRBV9	-	CASSARTGATEAFF
TRBJ1-2	TRBV7-2	-	CASSQDGPLGGYTF
TRBJ1-1	TRBV19	-	CASSAAENTEAFF
TRBJ1-5	TRBV6-1	few	CASSEILFGNQPQHF